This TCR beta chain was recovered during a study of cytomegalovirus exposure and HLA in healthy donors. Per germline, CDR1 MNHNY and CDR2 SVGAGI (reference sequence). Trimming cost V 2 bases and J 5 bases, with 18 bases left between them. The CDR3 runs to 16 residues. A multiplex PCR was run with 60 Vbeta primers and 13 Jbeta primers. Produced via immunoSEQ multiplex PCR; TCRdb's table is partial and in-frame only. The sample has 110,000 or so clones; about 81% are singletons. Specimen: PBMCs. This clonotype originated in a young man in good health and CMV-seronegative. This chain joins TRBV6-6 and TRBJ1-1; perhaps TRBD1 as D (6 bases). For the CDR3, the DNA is TGTGCCAGCAGTTACCCTTCAGGGGTTGCGAGGACTGAAGCTTTCTTT. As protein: CASSYPSGVARTEAFF.